The clone carrying this TCR beta chain was found many times. Its specificity is not known. A lack of ophthalmopathy progression within 18 months defined stable Graves' hyperthyroidism. Regions amplified from RNA transcripts were the TCR beta CDR3 regions. Using the HTBI primer set, a first-round RT-PCR was run on the TCR CDR3. TCRdb recomputed calls from the multiplex PCR reads with MiXCR, one row per CDR3 protein. Found here are about 360,000 distinct CDR3 sequences, around 25% of them singletons; the top ten hold less than 75%. In germline, CDR1 is SGHNT, CDR2 YENEEA. V gave up 8 bases and J gave up 5 bases, with 14 bases separating them. This CDR3 spans 13 amino acids. The data stem from a study of T cells in Graves' hyperthyroidism and ophthalmopathy. Study-wide findings and caveats: The majority of expanded thyroid clonotypes above 0.001 also appeared in blood.

The sequence was obtained from a man in his fifties or sixties with Graves' hyperthyroidism. Input material: blood. The chain combines TRBV11-3 with TRBJ2-3; the D gene is possibly TRBD1 (5 bases). In DNA, the CDR3 is TGTGCCAGCTTGGCCAGGGATGGAGATACGCAGTATTTT. Translating it yields CASLARDGDTQYF. Full variable domain (outside the CDR3, taken from reference TRBV11-3 and TRBJ2-3): EAGVVQSPRYKIIEKKQPVAFWCNPISGHNTLYWYLQNLGQGPELLIRYENEEAVDDSQLPKDRFSAERLKGVDSTLKIQPAELGDSAVYLCASLARDGDTQYFGPGTRLTVL.